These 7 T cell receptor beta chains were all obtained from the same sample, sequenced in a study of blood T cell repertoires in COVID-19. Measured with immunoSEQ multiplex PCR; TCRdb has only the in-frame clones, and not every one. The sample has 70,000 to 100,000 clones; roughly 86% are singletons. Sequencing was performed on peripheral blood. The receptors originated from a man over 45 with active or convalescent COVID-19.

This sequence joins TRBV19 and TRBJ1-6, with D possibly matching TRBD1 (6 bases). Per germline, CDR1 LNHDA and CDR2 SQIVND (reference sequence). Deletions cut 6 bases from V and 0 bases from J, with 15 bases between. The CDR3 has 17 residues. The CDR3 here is CASRTGLKSSYNSPLHF. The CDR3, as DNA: TGTGCCAGTAGGACAGGACTGAAGAGCTCCTATAATTCACCCCTCCACTTT.

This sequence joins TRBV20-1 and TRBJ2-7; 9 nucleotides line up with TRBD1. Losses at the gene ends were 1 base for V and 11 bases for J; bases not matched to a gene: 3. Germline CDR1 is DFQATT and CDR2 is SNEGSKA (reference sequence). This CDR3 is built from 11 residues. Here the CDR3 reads CSARARDREYV. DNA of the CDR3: TGCAGTGCTAGAGCGAGGGACAGGGAGTACGTC.

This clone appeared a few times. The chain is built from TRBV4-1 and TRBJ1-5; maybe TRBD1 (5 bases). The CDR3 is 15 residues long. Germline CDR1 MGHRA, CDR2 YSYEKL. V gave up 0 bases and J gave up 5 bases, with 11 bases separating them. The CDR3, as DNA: TGCGCCAGCAGCCAAGATTGGGGGGACTATCAGCCCCAGCATTTT. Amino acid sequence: CASSQDWGDYQPQHF.

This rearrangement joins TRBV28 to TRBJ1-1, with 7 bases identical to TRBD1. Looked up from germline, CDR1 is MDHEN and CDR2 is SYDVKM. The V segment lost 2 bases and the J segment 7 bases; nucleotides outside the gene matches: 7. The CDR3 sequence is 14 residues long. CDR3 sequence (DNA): TGTGCCAGCAGTTTACTTCTCAGGGGGTTTGAAGCTTTCTTT. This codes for CASSLLLRGFEAFF.

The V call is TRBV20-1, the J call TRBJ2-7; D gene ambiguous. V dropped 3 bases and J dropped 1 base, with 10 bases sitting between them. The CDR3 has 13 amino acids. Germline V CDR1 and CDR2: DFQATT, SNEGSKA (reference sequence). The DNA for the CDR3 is TGCAGTGCTAGTGCGTTAAATTCCTACGAGCAGTACGTC. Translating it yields CSASALNSYEQYV.

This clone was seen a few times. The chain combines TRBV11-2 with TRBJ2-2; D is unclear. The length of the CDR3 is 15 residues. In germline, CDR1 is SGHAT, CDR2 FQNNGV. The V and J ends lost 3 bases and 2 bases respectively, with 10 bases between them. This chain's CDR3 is CASSFPGLNTGELFF. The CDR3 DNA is TGTGCCAGCAGCTTTCCGGGTTTAAACACCGGGGAGCTGTTTTTT.

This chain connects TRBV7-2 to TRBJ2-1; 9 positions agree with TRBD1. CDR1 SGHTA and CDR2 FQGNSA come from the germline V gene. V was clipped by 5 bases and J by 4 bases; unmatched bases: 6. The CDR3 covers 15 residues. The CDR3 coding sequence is TGTGCCAGCAGCACAGGACAGGGGAGGTACAATGAGCAGTTCTTC. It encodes CASSTGQGRYNEQFF.